A selection of T cell receptor beta chains follows, all from one sample in a study of vaccination and CD4 T cells after COVID-19. No antigen is known for these receptors. TCRdb called the PCR reads again in MiXCR, with one record for every CDR3 protein. The sample consists of approximately 10,000 distinct CDR3 sequences, about two thirds of them appearing once. Material for sequencing was CD4+ T cells from blood, cultured in vitro. These receptors were collected from a human donor who had recovered from COVID-19. Both conserved end residues are part of each CDR3. The D gene is left open where the match is weak. A clone size is listed for some rows: how often the clone was seen (once, few, many), or a class if it is expanded.

TRBV2	15	TRBD1	TRBJ2-2	few	TGTGCCAGCAGTGGTGGTACAGGGGTGGGCGGGGAGCTGTTTTTT	CASSGGTGVGGELFF
TRBV7-2	16	NA	TRBJ2-5	NA	TGTGCCAGCAGCTTGGATGTAGCCCGAACCCAAGAGACCCAGTACTTC	CASSLDVARTQETQYF
TRBV6-1	14	NA	TRBJ1-3	NA	TGTGCCAGCACTTCAGCCTTCTCTGGAAACACCATATATTTT	CASTSAFSGNTIYF
TRBV12-3/TRBV12-4	15	TRBD1	TRBJ2-3	NA	TGTGCCAGCAGTCTATACCAGGGGGCCACAGATACGCAGTATTTT	CASSLYQGATDTQYF
TRBV7-8	13	NA	TRBJ1-1	NA	TGTGCCAGCAGCCCCCGGAAAGACACTGAAGCTTTCTTT	CASSPRKDTEAFF
TRBV4-1	16	NA	TRBJ2-6	NA	TGCGCCAGCAGCCAAGTACTTGCCTCTGGGGCCAACGTCCTGACTTTC	CASSQVLASGANVLTF
TRBV28	16	NA	TRBJ1-5	once	TGTGCCAGCAGTCTAGGACAGACCGTTAGCAATCAGCCCCAGCATTTT	CASSLGQTVSNQPQHF
TRBV20-1	16	NA	TRBJ2-7	NA	TGCAGTGCTAGAGATTTGGAGGAGACAGGTTTGAACGAGCAGTACTTC	CSARDLEETGLNEQYF
TRBV12-3/TRBV12-4	14	NA	TRBJ2-7	NA	TGTGCCAGCAGTACGACAGTTAACCACTACGAGCAGTACTTC	CASSTTVNHYEQYF
TRBV6-2/TRBV6-3	14	NA	TRBJ1-5	NA	TGTGCCAGCAGTTGGGGGGCAGGGAATCAGCCCCAGCATTTT	CASSWGAGNQPQHF
TRBV5-1	17	TRBD2	TRBJ2-3	NA	TGCGCCAGCAGCTTGGGATTAGCGGGGGGGAGCACAGATACGCAGTATTTT	CASSLGLAGGSTDTQYF
TRBV12-3/TRBV12-4	13	TRBD1	TRBJ2-7	NA	TGTGCCAGCAGTTTAACAGGGGTCCACGAGCAGTACTTC	CASSLTGVHEQYF
TRBV19	17	NA	TRBJ1-5	NA	TGTGCCAGTAGCCCGGGCGGACCGAAAGCCTTGGGATCGCCCCAGCATTTT	CASSPGGPKALGSPQHF
TRBV6-2/TRBV6-3	16	TRBD1	TRBJ2-7	NA	TGTGCCAGCAGAGATCCTGGACAGGGGGCCTCCTACGAGCAGTACTTC	CASRDPGQGASYEQYF
TRBV5-1	13	NA	TRBJ2-3	NA	TGCGCCAGCAGCTTGTCCGGGACAGATACGCAGTATTTT	CASSLSGTDTQYF
TRBV3-1	16	TRBD1	TRBJ1-1	once	TGTGCCAGCAGCCAAGGAGACAGGGCCCCCCGCGCTGAAGCTTTCTTT	CASSQGDRAPRAEAFF
TRBV12-3/TRBV12-4	13	NA	TRBJ2-7	NA	TGTGCCAGCAGCCGACAGGTATACTACGAGCAGTACTTC	CASSRQVYYEQYF
TRBV15	14	NA	TRBJ2-7	few	TGTGCCACCAGCAGAGCCGGGGGCGGATACGAGCAGTACTTC	CATSRAGGGYEQYF
TRBV28	13	NA	TRBJ1-5	NA	TGTGCCAGCGGAATGGGGGGGTGGCAGCCCCAGCATTTT	CASGMGGWQPQHF
TRBV18	14	NA	TRBJ1-1	NA	TGTGCCAGCTCACCACTCCCAGAGAACACTGAAGCTTTCTTT	CASSPLPENTEAFF
TRBV28	14	NA	TRBJ1-2	NA	TGTGCCAGCAGTTTGCAGGGGAATAACTATGGCTACACCTTC	CASSLQGNNYGYTF
TRBV12-3/TRBV12-4	15	NA	TRBJ1-5	NA	TGTGCCAGCAGTTTAGGGGTAGGTAGCAATCAGCCCCAGCATTTT	CASSLGVGSNQPQHF
TRBV4-2	15	NA	TRBJ1-2	NA	TGTGCCAGCAGCCTCGGGACACTCGATAACTATGGCTACACCTTC	CASSLGTLDNYGYTF
TRBV7-9	16	NA	TRBJ2-2	few	TGTGCCAGCAGCTTAGATCGCAGGTCGAACACCGGGGAGCTGTTTTTT	CASSLDRRSNTGELFF
TRBV28	17	NA	TRBJ1-1	NA	TGTGCCAGCAGTTTAAGTAAACGGTCAACAGGGTTCACTGAAGCTTTCTTT	CASSLSKRSTGFTEAFF
TRBV24-1	14	NA	TRBJ2-2	NA	TGTGCCACCAGTGTGGCCGGGCGAGTCGGGGAGCTGTTTTTT	CATSVAGRVGELFF
TRBV4-2	17	NA	TRBJ1-2	NA	TGTGCCAGCAGCCAAGAAACGGGGAGCCGAATTGCTTATGGCTACACCTTC	CASSQETGSRIAYGYTF
TRBV4-1	14	NA	TRBJ2-5	NA	TGCGCCAGCAGCCAATACGGGGCGCGAGAGACCCAGTACTTC	CASSQYGARETQYF
TRBV5-1	14	NA	TRBJ1-4	NA	TGCGCCAGCAGCTTGGAGTGGGGCAGTGAAAAACTGTTTTTT	CASSLEWGSEKLFF
TRBV7-2	13	NA	TRBJ1-2	few	TGTGCCAGCAGCTCTAGAGAGGCTTTTACGGCGGACTTC	CASSSREAFTADF
TRBV7-3	19	NA	TRBJ2-1	NA	TGTGCCAGCAGCCACCCCCGAGGGGGGGGCAGGGGCTCCTACAATGAGCAGTTCTTC	CASSHPRGGGRGSYNEQFF
TRBV19	16	NA	TRBJ1-5	NA	TGTGCCAGTAGTATGGGATTAGGTAGTATCAATCAGCCCCAGCATTTT	CASSMGLGSINQPQHF